Presented here are 15 T cell receptor beta chains from one specimen sequenced in a study of blood T cell repertoires in COVID-19. The table came from immunoSEQ multiplex PCR; TCRdb's copy has only in-frame clones and leaves some out. The data contain roughly 81,000 clones, approximately 82% of them seen just once; the ten biggest clones take up around 9.3%. Source material: peripheral blood. The origin of the receptors is a man in his 60s with acute or convalescent COVID-19.

The rearrangement links TRBV7-2 to TRBJ2-3, with 7 bases identical to TRBD1. The CDR3 is made up of 13 amino acids. The V segment lost 5 bases and the J segment 4 bases; nucleotides outside the gene matches: 3. Germline CDR1 SGHTA, CDR2 FQGNSA. The CDR3 loop is CASSQGQSDTQYF. The CDR3 nucleotides are TGTGCCAGCAGCCAGGGACAGTCAGATACGCAGTATTTT.

The chain links TRBV11-2 to TRBJ2-5; the D gene is possibly TRBD1 (5 bases). V shed 3 bases and J shed 3 bases, with 8 bases lying between them. This CDR3 is built from 13 residues. CDR1 and CDR2 (germline): SGHAT, FQNNGV. The CDR3 region has the DNA TGTGCCAGCAGCTTCGGCAGGGAAGAGACCCAGTACTTC. Residues: CASSFGREETQYF.

The V and J genes are TRBV18 and TRBJ1-5, with 9 bases lining up with TRBD1. This CDR3 is built from 14 residues. The V gene end was trimmed by 5 bases and the J gene end by 6 bases; junction bases not matched to a gene: 5. CDR1 is KGHSH and CDR2 is LQKENI in the germline V gene. The CDR3: CASSTGGGIQPQHF. CDR3 in DNA: TGTGCCAGCTCAACAGGGGGCGGGATTCAGCCCCAGCATTTT. The full variable domain, in which reference TRBV18 and TRBJ1-5 provide the parts outside the CDR3, is NAGVMQNPRHLVRRRGQEARLRCSPMKGHSHVYWYRQLPEEGLKFMVYLQKENIIDESGMPKERFSAEFPKEGPSILRIQQVVRGDSAAYFCASSTGGGIQPQHFGDGTRLSIL.

The rearrangement links TRBV5-6 to TRBJ2-1; tentative D call: TRBD1 (6 bases). This CDR3 region has 14 residues. V was pared by 3 bases and J by 10 bases, with 17 bases between. Germline assignment: CDR1 SGHDT and CDR2 YYEEEE. In nucleotides, the CDR3 is TGTGCCAGCAGCTCCGGACAGATACAATGGGAGCAGTTCTTC. Translation gives CASSSGQIQWEQFF.

This rearrangement joins TRBV28 to TRBJ1-5; D not certain. CDR1 is MDHEN, CDR2 SYDVKM, per germline. CDR3 length: 10 residues. The V end lost 10 bases, the J end lost 4 bases, and 5 bases lay between the germline ends. The CDR3 protein is CATSNQPQHF. The CDR3 DNA is TGTGCCACCTCGAATCAGCCCCAGCATTTT. Supplemented by reference TRBV28 and TRBJ1-5, the full variable domain reads DVKVTQSSRYLVKRTGEKVFLECVQDMDHENMFWYRQDPGLGLRLIYFSYDVKMKEKGDIPEGYSVSREKKERFSLILESASTNQTSMYLCATSNQPQHFGDGTRLSIL.

V usage is TRBV24-1 and J usage is TRBJ2-2; perhaps TRBD2 as D (6 bases). The germline V gene has CDR1 KGHDR and CDR2 SFDVKD. The V end lost 9 bases, the J end lost 7 bases, and 14 bases lay between the germline ends. The CDR3 contains 13 residues. CDR3 loop: CATGSGANGELFF. In nucleotides, the CDR3 is TGTGCCACCGGTAGCGGAGCAAACGGGGAGCTGTTTTTT.

V is TRBV12-5 and J is TRBJ2-5; perhaps TRBD2 as D (5 bases). Between the trimmed V and J ends, which lost 0 bases and 5 bases, there was a span of 7 bases. This CDR3 is 13 amino acids long. CDR1 is LGHNT and CDR2 is FRNRAP in the germline V gene. The CDR3 coding sequence is TGTGCTAGTGGTTTGGTACGAGGGGAGACCCAGTACTTC. Protein sequence: CASGLVRGETQYF.

Only a few counts were recorded for this clone. The same CDR3 also results from other DNA sequences found in this sample. This chain connects TRBV19 to TRBJ2-5; TRBD2 is a possible D gene (8 bases). The CDR3 is made up of 15 amino acids. Trimming removed 5 bases at V and 6 bases at J, with 19 bases between. Germline V lookup: CDR1 LNHDA, CDR2 SQIVND (reference sequence). The CDR3 spells CASSPRGAGGKTQYF. The CDR3 DNA reads TGTGCCAGTAGTCCCAGGGGGGCGGGGGGTAAGACCCAGTACTTC.

The J gene is TRBJ2-5, the V gene TRBV7-2; TRBD2 might be the D (5 bases). V lost 1 base to trimming and J lost 5 bases, with 14 bases between them. In germline, CDR1 is SGHTA, CDR2 FQGNSA. This CDR3 spans 15 amino acids. The chain's CDR3 is CASSLESRDWETQYF. The DNA for the CDR3 is TGTGCCAGCAGCTTAGAATCCCGGGATTGGGAGACCCAGTACTTC.

The gene calls are TRBV5-4 and TRBJ2-2, with 12 bases that match TRBD1. The V segment lost 3 bases and the J segment 5 bases; nucleotides outside the gene matches: 5. This CDR3 has 16 amino acids. Germline assignment: CDR1 SGHNT and CDR2 YYREEE (reference sequence). The CDR3 DNA follows: TGTGCCAGCAGCTCGGGGGACAGGGGGCATACCGGGGAGCTGTTTTTT. Its translation: CASSSGDRGHTGELFF. Supplemented by reference TRBV5-4 and TRBJ2-2, the full variable domain reads ETGVTQSPTHLIKTRGQQVTLRCSSQSGHNTVSWYQQALGQGPQFIFQYYREEENGRGNFPPRFSGLQFPNYSSELNVNALELDDSALYLCASSSGDRGHTGELFFGEGSRLTVL.

The CDR3 loop is CASSPRGNQETQYF. The DNA of the CDR3 is TGTGCCAGCTCACCCAGAGGGAATCAAGAGACCCAGTACTTC. The chain has TRBV18 and TRBJ2-5; tentative D call: TRBD2 (5 bases). V lost 3 bases and J 2 bases, leaving 10 bases between the germline ends. This CDR3 is 14 amino acids long. Germline V gene lookup returns CDR1 KGHSH and CDR2 LQKENI. Combining the CDR3 with reference TRBV18 and TRBJ2-5 gives the whole variable domain NAGVMQNPRHLVRRRGQEARLRCSPMKGHSHVYWYRQLPEEGLKFMVYLQKENIIDESGMPKERFSAEFPKEGPSILRIQQVVRGDSAAYFCASSPRGNQETQYFGPGTRLLVL.

This clone was picked up one time. The chain has TRBV9 and TRBJ1-3; 9 bases map to TRBD1. The germline V gene encodes CDR1 SGDLS and CDR2 YYNGEE. Trimming at V came to 5 bases and at J to 6 bases, leaving 6 bases not matched to a gene. The CDR3 spans 14 residues. The CDR3 sequence is CASSDDRGANTIYF. The CDR3 region has the DNA TGTGCCAGCAGTGATGACAGGGGGGCAAACACCATATATTTT.

CDR3 loop: CASSQTMTARSPLHF. In DNA, the CDR3 is TGTGCCAGCAGCCAGACCATGACAGCTCGGTCACCCCTCCACTTT. The chain combines TRBV27 with TRBJ1-6; maybe TRBD1 (5 bases). Germline loops: CDR1 MNHEY, CDR2 SMNVEV (reference sequence). Trimming took 6 bases from V and 10 from J, leaving 19 bases between them. The CDR3 runs 15 residues.

This chain's CDR3 is CASSPYPEGWTDTQYF. The CDR3 DNA is TGTGCCAGCAGTCCGTATCCTGAGGGCTGGACAGATACGCAGTATTTT. The chain employs TRBV5-5 and TRBJ2-3; D possibly corresponds to TRBD2 (5 bases). V dropped 5 bases and J dropped 3 bases, with 19 bases sitting between them. CDR3 length equals 16 residues. Germline V gene data show CDR1 as SGHKS and CDR2 as YYEKEE (reference sequence). Full variable domain (rest looked up from reference TRBV5-5 and TRBJ2-3): DAGVTQSPTHLIKTRGQQVTLRCSPISGHKSVSWYQQVLGQGPQFIFQYYEKEERGRGNFPDRFSARQFPNYSSELNVNALLLGDSALYLCASSPYPEGWTDTQYFGPGTRLTVL.

V is TRBV14 and J is TRBJ2-3; 10 bases are shared with TRBD2. Trimming took 1 base from V and 1 from J; bases not matched to a gene: 5. CDR3 length: 17 residues. Germline V CDR1 and CDR2: SGHDN, FVKESK. The CDR3 reads CASSQGLTSGGTDTQYF. The CDR3 nucleotides read TGTGCCAGCAGCCAAGGTCTAACTAGCGGGGGCACAGATACGCAGTATTTT.